These 29 T cell receptor beta chains came from one sample sequenced in a study of CD8+ T cells in alopecia areata. Indicated treatment: oral pan-JAK inhibitor, 5-10 mg twice daily. Reverse transcription of extracted RNA yielded cDNA, which provided the sequencing template. Sequenced by immunoSEQ multiplex PCR; TCRdb stores in-frame clones only, minus some. Seen here are 200,000 or so clones, about 62% observed once, and the top ten hold 5.5%. The sample in question was CD4+ T cells sorted from blood, obtained at week 24, from a patient treated with tofacitinib. The origin of the receptors is a human donor with alopecia areata.

J is TRBJ2-7 and V is TRBV6-5, with D perhaps assigned TRBD1 or TRBD2 (5 bases each). The germline gives CDR1 MNHEY, CDR2 SVGAGI. The CDR3 consists of 13 residues. The germline V and J ends were trimmed by 6 bases and 2 bases, with 11 bases remaining between them. CDR3 nucleotides: TGTGCCAGCAGGAGACGGGGCGCCTACGAGCAGTACTTC. Amino acid sequence: CASRRRGAYEQYF.

V is TRBV29-1 and J is TRBJ1-2, with a tentative D call TRBD1 (6 bases). Germline lookup yields CDR1 SQVTM and CDR2 ANQGSEA. The V end lost 4 bases, the J end lost 5 bases, and 26 bases lay between the germline ends. The CDR3 loop spans 17 amino acids. The DNA of the CDR3 is TGCAGCGTTGGGAAGTTACAGGGCCTAACCTCTTCTTATGGCTACACCTTC. Its translation: CSVGKLQGLTSSYGYTF.

The V gene is TRBV5-1, the J gene TRBJ2-7; the D is unclear. Between the trimmed V and J ends, which lost 5 bases and 2 bases, there was a span of 17 bases. Germline CDR1 SGHRS, CDR2 YFSETQ. This CDR3 contains 15 residues. The CDR3 DNA is TGCGCCAGCAGATATGACACAACGCGTCCCTACGAGCAGTACTTC. Amino acids: CASRYDTTRPYEQYF.

This chain joins TRBV4-3 and TRBJ1-6; no clear D. Germline-derived CDR1 and CDR2 are LGHNA and YSLEER. Trimming took off 0 bases at V and 9 bases at J, with 9 bases between the two ends. This CDR3 is 14 amino acids long. This CDR3 is CASSQDGGGSPLHF. The CDR3 coding sequence is TGCGCCAGCAGCCAAGATGGAGGAGGTTCACCCCTCCACTTT.

The chain links TRBV5-1 to TRBJ2-5, with 7 bases that match TRBD1. The V gene's germline CDR1 is SGHRS and CDR2 YFSETQ. Unmatched junction bases numbered 3, after V lost 0 bases and J lost 4 bases. The CDR3 extends over 14 amino acids. DNA for the CDR3: TGCGCCAGCAGCTTGGAACAGGGGAGAGAGACCCAGTACTTC. Protein: CASSLEQGRETQYF.

This chain joins TRBV30 and TRBJ2-3, with no clear D. The CDR3 sequence is 12 residues long. V dropped 8 bases and J dropped 4 bases, with 13 bases sitting between them. From germline, CDR1 is GTSNPN and CDR2 SVGIG (reference sequence). The CDR3 spells CALTPHADTQYF. In DNA, the CDR3 is TGTGCCCTGACGCCACACGCAGATACGCAGTATTTT.

The rearrangement joins TRBV15 to TRBJ2-1; D is uncertain. Trimming cost V 1 base and J 4 bases, with 11 bases left between them. Per germline, CDR1 LNHNV and CDR2 YYDKDF (reference sequence). This CDR3 is 15 amino acids long. The CDR3 nucleotides are TGTGCCACCAGCAGAGGGGAAGAGAGATACAATGAGCAGTTCTTC. It specifies CATSRGEERYNEQFF.

This clone was seen only a few times. The chain combines TRBV4-2 with TRBJ1-2, with D unclear. CDR1 LGHNA and CDR2 YNFKEQ come from the germline V gene. This CDR3 has 12 residues. The ends were cut back, 1 base at V and 2 bases at J, with 2 bases in the middle. The CDR3 region has the DNA TGTGCCAGCAGCCAAGGGAACTATGGCTACACCTTC. Translating gives CASSQGNYGYTF.

This chain uses TRBV20-1 with TRBJ2-1, with D possibly TRBD2 on 5 matching bases. The CDR3 contains 11 residues. Germline lookup yields CDR1 DFQATT and CDR2 SNEGSKA (reference sequence). V dropped 3 bases and J dropped 8 bases, with 8 bases sitting between them. The CDR3, as DNA: TGCAGTGCTAGTCGGCGGGATGAGCAGTTCTTC. It encodes CSASRRDEQFF.

The genes are TRBV4-2 and TRBJ1-2; no firm D call. Germline V gene lookup returns CDR1 LGHNA and CDR2 YNFKEQ. Trimming shortened V by 0 bases and J by 0 bases, and 8 bases separated the two germline ends. The CDR3 totals 15 residues. The CDR3 loop reads CASSQDKGANYGYTF. CDR3 DNA sequence: TGTGCCAGCAGCCAAGATAAGGGCGCTAACTATGGCTACACCTTC.

The chain carries TRBV9 and TRBJ2-3, with D perhaps TRBD2 (5 bases). Germline V gene lookup returns CDR1 SGDLS and CDR2 YYNGEE. This CDR3 region has 13 residues. The V gene lost 1 base and the J gene lost 4 bases, with 7 bases spanning the gap. The CDR3 region is CASSVIGADTQYF. The CDR3 DNA reads as TGTGCCAGCAGCGTAATCGGGGCAGATACGCAGTATTTT.

The chain has TRBV10-3 and TRBJ2-7; 7 nucleotides align to TRBD1. Germline V CDR1 and CDR2: ENHRY, SYGVKD. J gave up 4 bases and V 7 bases, and 10 bases lay outside the gene matches. The CDR3 is made up of 14 amino acids. CDR3 amino acids: CAIKDGWGQYEQYF. The CDR3 bases are TGTGCCATCAAGGACGGATGGGGACAGTACGAGCAGTACTTC.

This clone appeared a few times. The chain combines TRBV29-1 with TRBJ2-4, with D possibly being TRBD1 (5 bases). The CDR3 is made up of 13 amino acids. The germline CDR1 and CDR2 sequences are SQVTM and ANQGSEA. V lost 3 bases, J lost 5 bases, and 11 bases lay in between. The CDR3: CSVDDRYQNIQYF. CDR3 coding DNA: TGCAGCGTTGATGACAGATACCAAAACATTCAGTACTTC.

This chain joins TRBV2 and TRBJ2-1; D unclear. V lost 2 bases and J 6 bases, leaving 14 bases between the germline ends. CDR3 length: 15 amino acids. Germline lookup yields CDR1 SNHLY and CDR2 FYNNEI. The CDR3 here is CASSELGTPVNEQFF. Here the CDR3 DNA reads TGTGCCAGCAGTGAATTAGGTACCCCGGTCAATGAGCAGTTCTTC.

V is TRBV10-3 and J is TRBJ1-2, with D unresolved. Germline-derived CDR1 and CDR2 are ENHRY and SYGVKD. Trimming took off 8 bases at V and 4 bases at J, with 17 bases between the two ends. The CDR3 covers 14 residues. This CDR3 reads CAISRGQTGYGYTF. CDR3 DNA sequence: TGTGCCATCTCCCGAGGGCAAACGGGCTATGGCTACACCTTC.

J is TRBJ2-1 and V is TRBV6-5; 9 positions agree with TRBD2. CDR3 length: 14 amino acids. V lost 6 bases, J lost 10 bases, and 10 bases stayed unmatched. The germline V gene has CDR1 MNHEY and CDR2 SVGAGI. The CDR3 here is CASSDSGGRREQFF. The CDR3 DNA is TGTGCCAGCAGCGATAGCGGGGGCCGCCGCGAGCAGTTCTTC.

This clone was picked up a small number of times. A junction end diverges from the germline sequence, so it may reflect a read error. The chain has TRBV28 and TRBJ1-4; a weak D match, TRBD1 (5 bases). The CDR3 is 15 residues long. Germline assignment: CDR1 MDHEN and CDR2 SYDVKM. The CDR3 reads CAGSRSGTQNEKLFF. The CDR3 bases are TGTGCCGGCAGCAGATCCGGGACTCAGAATGAAAAACTGTTTTTT.

The chain is built from TRBV5-6 and TRBJ1-4, with 7 bases matching TRBD1. The CDR3 loop spans 19 amino acids. The ends lost 4 bases at V and 0 bases at J; junction bases unmatched: 15. Per the germline V gene, CDR1 is SGHDT and CDR2 is YYEEEE. As DNA, the CDR3 is TGTGCCAGCAGCGCGGGGACAGTCCTTCGTTTTGCAACTAATGAAAAACTGTTTTTT. Its protein is CASSAGTVLRFATNEKLFF.

The rearrangement joins TRBV5-6 to TRBJ2-7, with TRBD1 as a possible D gene (6 bases). Per the germline V gene, CDR1 is SGHDT and CDR2 is YYEEEE. V was shortened by 4 bases and J by 1 base, with 15 bases between the two germline ends. CDR3 size: 15 residues. The CDR3 sequence: CASSEVAGASYEQYF. CDR3 bases: TGTGCCAGCAGCGAGGTGGCAGGGGCGTCCTACGAGCAGTACTTC.

This clone was seen more than once but under ten times. This chain connects TRBV6-5 to TRBJ2-1; D unclear. The V gene lost 7 bases and the J gene lost 0 bases, with 13 bases spanning the gap. The CDR3 is made up of 15 amino acids. Germline assignment: CDR1 MNHEY and CDR2 SVGAGI. The DNA for the CDR3 is TGTGCCAGCACCCCGGACGATAGCTCCTACAATGAGCAGTTCTTC. Amino acid sequence: CASTPDDSSYNEQFF.

This clone came up a few times. The gene calls are TRBV9 and TRBJ1-2, with D possibly TRBD1 on 5 matching bases. This CDR3 is built from 14 residues. V lost 3 bases and J 4 bases, leaving 13 bases between the germline ends. Germline assignment: CDR1 SGDLS and CDR2 YYNGEE. The CDR3 is CASSARFGAYGYTF. The CDR3 DNA reads as TGTGCCAGCAGCGCCCGGTTCGGGGCCTATGGCTACACCTTC.

CDR3: CASSPQGAQADTQYF. Written as DNA, the CDR3 is TGTGCCAGCAGTCCACAGGGGGCGCAGGCAGATACGCAGTATTTT. V usage is TRBV6-4 and J usage is TRBJ2-3; 9 bases fit TRBD1. The ends lost 5 bases at V and 4 bases at J; junction bases unmatched: 7. There are 15 residues in the CDR3. CDR1 and CDR2 from the germline V gene are MRHNA and SNTAGT.

The V and J genes are TRBV6-5 and TRBJ2-2; D is tentatively TRBD1 or TRBD2 (5 bases each). CDR3 length: 14 amino acids. Per the germline V gene, CDR1 is MNHEY and CDR2 is SVGAGI. Trimming took 8 bases from V and 2 from J, leaving 12 bases between them. The CDR3 reads CASSRGRNTGELFF. DNA for the CDR3: TGTGCCAGCTCTCGGGGCAGAAACACCGGGGAGCTGTTTTTT.

This rearrangement joins TRBV5-1 to TRBJ1-5; 9 bases match TRBD1. Germline lookup yields CDR1 SGHRS and CDR2 YFSETQ. J was trimmed by 3 bases and V by 3 bases; bases with no gene match: 7. This CDR3 is built from 16 residues. CDR3 nucleotides: TGCGCCAGCAGCTCCCTGGGACAGGGTGCCAATCAGCCCCAGCATTTT. Residues: CASSSLGQGANQPQHF. The whole variable domain, remainder taken from reference TRBV5-1 and TRBJ1-5, is KAGVTQTPRYLIKTRGQQVTLSCSPISGHRSVSWYQQTPGQGLQFLFEYFSETQRNKGNFPGRFSGRQFSNSRSEMNVSTLELGDSALYLCASSSLGQGANQPQHFGDGTRLSIL.

The chain combines TRBV5-1 with TRBJ1-1; no definite D call. V was clipped by 0 bases and J by 2 bases, with 8 bases between them. CDR1 and CDR2 (germline): SGHRS, YFSETQ. The CDR3 loop spans 14 amino acids. The CDR3 spells CASSLEAPNTEAFF. In DNA form, the CDR3 reads TGCGCCAGCAGCTTGGAAGCCCCTAACACTGAAGCTTTCTTT.

The rearrangement uses TRBV9 and TRBJ2-5; D may be TRBD2 (6 bases). V gave up 1 base and J gave up 2 bases, with 9 bases separating them. CDR3 length: 14 residues. Germline CDR1 reads SGDLS; CDR2 reads YYNGEE. In DNA form, the CDR3 reads TGTGCCAGCAGCGTAAGTGCGGGGCAAGAGACCCAGTACTTC. Translated: CASSVSAGQETQYF.

The rearrangement links TRBV19 to TRBJ2-7; D is tentatively TRBD1 or TRBD2 (5 bases each). From germline, CDR1 is LNHDA and CDR2 SQIVND (reference sequence). The V end lost 9 bases, the J end lost 3 bases, and 15 bases lay between the germline ends. The CDR3 has 13 residues. The CDR3 reads CASGKGRGYEQYF. The DNA of the CDR3 is TGTGCCAGCGGAAAGGGACGAGGCTACGAGCAGTACTTC.

V gene TRBV4-3 combines with J gene TRBJ2-5, with 11 bases that match TRBD2. CDR1 and CDR2 (germline): LGHNA, YSLEER. The ends lost 5 bases at V and 5 bases at J; junction bases unmatched: 10. CDR3 length: 16 amino acids. The CDR3 DNA is TGCGCCAGCAGCTTCAGACTAGCGGGGAGGGGGGAGACCCAGTACTTC. Encoded protein: CASSFRLAGRGETQYF.

The chain couples TRBV28 to TRBJ2-7; D possibly corresponds to TRBD2 (5 bases). Looked up from germline, CDR1 is MDHEN and CDR2 is SYDVKM. With 6 bases removed from V and 3 bases from J, the gap between germline ends came to 9 bases. The CDR3 is made up of 12 amino acids. CDR3 nucleotide sequence: TGTGCCAGCAGCCCGGACTTCTACGAGCAGTACTTC. Protein sequence: CASSPDFYEQYF.